This TCR beta chain comes out of a study of blood T cell repertoires in COVID-19 (dated by TCRdb to about 2020). Regarding the research as a whole: Samples covering the acute and convalescent phases of COVID-19 were provided by collaborators in the United States, Italy and Spain. The prospective study material was composed of cDNA or gDNA derived from T cells, B-cell-depleted T cells, or PBMCs. Deeply sampled blood TCRbeta repertoires from subjects exposed to, actively infected with, or recovered from COVID-19 were included in the dataset. The repertoires were made available in a free public database intended to serve as a resource for research on the immune response to SARS-CoV-2. Samples came from the ongoing ImmuneRACE study (first 160 participants) plus 1,254 subjects from 6 global collaborators. Nearly every sample came with metadata listing a de-identified subject ID, COVID-19 status, age in years and sex. Where HLA class I and class II types were available, the types were taken from metadata supplied by the sample provider, not from assay-based typing.

Participants in the prospective study were aged 18 to 89 years, lived in under 30 United States geographic areas, and enrolled through a virtual design. Cohort assignment in the prospective study relied on participant-reported clinical history from a screening survey and a study questionnaire. Exposed participants had been in contact with someone with a PCR-confirmed or clinician-diagnosed COVID-19 case within 2 weeks of study entry. In the prospective study, mobile phlebotomists collected whole blood, serum and a nasopharyngeal or oropharyngeal swab from each participant. Participants in the prospective study had the option to provide additional blood draws and questionnaires over a roughly 2-month period. Before DNA extraction, prospective study blood samples were shipped either frozen or at room temperature. The immunoSEQ Assay, a bias-controlled multiplex PCR, was used to amplify TCRbeta CDR3 regions from genomic DNA. Per the source publication's procedure: Within the assay, amplification of reference gene primers was used to estimate how many nucleated cells each sample contained. To quantify the absolute abundance of each unique TCRbeta CDR3 rearrangement, sequence reads were collapsed and filtered. For each sample, productive Simpson clonality was calculated as the square root of Simpson's diversity index across productive rearrangements. The clones in this table, taken by TCRdb from immuneACCESS, are in-frame only. Not every clone is retained; where verified, under half of the shortfall comes from an unresolved V gene, and the cause of the rest is unknown. Clone size and the V and J calls come from that table; the DNA yielded D and trimming. Across this sample there are about 260,000 clones, with 90% seen only once. Together, the top ten hold around 0.85% of the sample.

Points the paper makes about the study in general: Clinical and demographic metadata were provided uncurated, with the amount varying by source and participant.

From the cysteine up to the phenylalanine, the CDR3 has a length of 14 residues. Only the CDR3 region is kept as DNA, spanning 42 bases read in frame from base 1. Relative to germline, V is 5 bases shorter and J is 0 bases shorter, with 8 bases between their ends. CDR1 and CDR2 were assigned from the germline V gene (reference sequence) as MNHEY and SMNVEV. This clone was recorded only once. Its antigen is not yet known. Per-base qualities were not stored, and no clone one base away is much larger. The clonotype was recovered from a man in his fifties who had been exposed to COVID-19. The chain employs TRBV27 and TRBJ2-1; the D gene remains uncertain. The sequencing input was PBMCs or T cells enriched from blood (not recorded which). The bases read TGTGCCAGCAGTCTACGTCCCTCCTACAATGAGCAGTTCTTC. The encoded protein is CASSLRPSYNEQFF.